The present T cell receptor (beta chain) was sequenced within a study of brain T cells in children with intractable seizures. Trimming at V came to 3 bases and at J to 4 bases, leaving 4 bases not matched to a gene. The germline V gene encodes CDR1 KGHDR and CDR2 SFDVKD. CDR3 length equals 14 residues. The repertoire was sequenced with immunoSEQ multiplex PCR; TCRdb's copy has only in-frame clones and lacks some. The repertoire has hundreds of thousands of clones, 93% of them found once; the top ten carry approximately 5%. Time point indicated: blood from clinic visit 5 months post-surgery; TSC patient then seizure free.

The clonotype was recovered from a boy in the first two years of life with tuberous sclerosis and intractable seizures. The chain couples TRBV24-1 to TRBJ2-5, with 7 bases that match TRBD2. The sequences come from peripheral blood, collected 4 to 6 months after surgery. The CDR3 DNA reads as TGTGCCACCAGTGATAGGGCTAGCGGAGAGACCCAGTACTTC. Translating gives CATSDRASGETQYF.